These T cell receptor beta chains were read from a single sample in a study of T-cell memory formation after mild COVID-19. MiXCR was run by TCRdb on the 5' RACE reads, yielding one entry per CDR3 protein. The table shows under 350,000 distinct CDR3 sequences, with around 15% occurring only once. Sequencing used PBMCs or a T cell subset sorted from them (not recorded which). The receptor source for this set is a man aged 18 to 29 who had mild COVID-19 (a few samples of this study predate the infection). Cell type and time point are not known. The CDR3 runs from the conserved cysteine through the conserved F or W. A D gene is named only where the DNA matches it firmly. Rows may omit the clone size; those that give it use once, few, many or a size class.

CDR3 protein,CDR3 DNA,V gene,J gene,clone size,D gene
CASSQQSSYNEQFF,TGTGCCAGCAGTCAACAGAGCTCCTACAATGAGCAGTTCTTC,TRBV6-6,TRBJ2-1,few,.
CASSGQGAAYNEQFF,TGCGCCAGCAGCGGACAGGGGGCGGCCTACAATGAGCAGTTCTTC,TRBV5-1,TRBJ2-1,many,TRBD1
CSVVYPATDTQYF,TGCAGCGTTGTGTATCCAGCGACAGATACGCAGTATTTT,TRBV29-1,TRBJ2-3,.,.
CASSLSWINEKLFF,TGTGCCAGCAGCTTATCGTGGATTAATGAAAAACTGTTTTTT,TRBV7-2,TRBJ1-4,many,.
CAWSVQGDVPQHF,TGTGCCTGGAGTGTTCAGGGGGATGTGCCCCAGCATTTT,TRBV30,TRBJ1-5,.,TRBD1
CASIPRYTF,TGTGCCAGCATCCCGCGATACACCTTC,TRBV6-6,TRBJ1-2,few,.
CASSPDRENTEAFF,TGTGCCAGCAGCCCCGACAGGGAGAACACTGAAGCTTTCTTT,TRBV9,TRBJ1-1,.,TRBD1
CASSEQGQADTQYF,TGCGCCAGCAGTGAGCAAGGACAGGCAGATACGCAGTATTTT,TRBV10-2,TRBJ2-3,.,TRBD1
CASKDSYEQYF,TGTGCCAGCAAGGACAGCTACGAGCAGTACTTC,TRBV7-2,TRBJ2-7,.,.
CASGTGGSGNQPQHF,TGTGCCAGCGGAACAGGGGGCAGCGGCAATCAGCCCCAGCATTTT,TRBV27,TRBJ1-5,few,TRBD1
CSASSGLAGGWDTQYF,TGCAGTGCTTCCAGCGGACTAGCGGGGGGTTGGGATACGCAGTATTTT,TRBV20-1,TRBJ2-3,few,TRBD2
CASSVGVFQETQYF,TGTGCCAGCAGCGTAGGGGTGTTCCAAGAGACCCAGTACTTC,TRBV5-5,TRBJ2-5,.,.
CASSWIRQETQYF,TGTGCCAGCAGCTGGATTCGGCAAGAGACCCAGTACTTC,TRBV7-2,TRBJ2-5,few,.
CASSLMGSLSGANVLTF,TGTGCCAGCAGCTTAATGGGCAGCCTCTCTGGGGCCAACGTCCTGACTTTC,TRBV7-2,TRBJ2-6,.,.
CASSSSDRRNTIYF,TGTGCCAGCAGTTCCAGCGACCGGAGAAACACCATATATTTT,TRBV6-5,TRBJ1-3,.,.
CASSPLGGQDQPQHF,TGTGCCAGCAGCCCTTTGGGGGGGCAGGATCAGCCCCAGCATTTT,TRBV7-9,TRBJ1-5,many,.
CSVGVNTEAFF,TGCAGCGTTGGTGTGAACACTGAAGCTTTCTTT,TRBV29-1,TRBJ1-1,.,.
CASTPTNQETQYF,TGTGCCAGCACCCCGACTAACCAAGAGACCCAGTACTTC,TRBV6-2/TRBV6-3,TRBJ2-5,.,.
CASSLASGHSKQETQYF,TGTGCCAGCAGCTTAGCCAGCGGCCACTCAAAGCAAGAGACCCAGTACTTC,TRBV7-8,TRBJ2-5,few,.
CSARPPSNQPQHF,TGCAGTGCTAGGCCGCCTAGCAATCAGCCCCAGCATTTT,TRBV20-1,TRBJ1-5,few,.
CASSPRGLGSTDTQYF,TGTGCCAGCAGCCCCAGGGGGCTAGGGAGCACAGATACGCAGTATTTT,TRBV11-2,TRBJ2-3,.,TRBD1
CASTGNRDQSSGNTIYF,TGTGCCAGCACCGGTAACAGGGACCAAAGCTCTGGAAACACCATATATTTT,TRBV7-3,TRBJ1-3,few,.
CASSFLDRGIHGYTF,TGTGCCAGCAGTTTCCTCGACAGGGGGATCCATGGCTACACCTTC,TRBV27,TRBJ1-2,.,TRBD1
CASRGDRGETQYF,TGTGCCAGCAGGGGCGACAGGGGAGAGACCCAGTACTTC,TRBV6-2/TRBV6-3,TRBJ2-5,.,TRBD1
CASSRQTGIADTQYF,TGTGCCAGCAGCCGTCAGACAGGGATCGCAGATACGCAGTATTTT,TRBV7-2,TRBJ2-3,.,TRBD1
CASSQDSGTGTDTQYF,TGTGCCAGCAGCCAGGACTCCGGGACAGGCACAGATACGCAGTATTTT,TRBV14,TRBJ2-3,few,TRBD1
CSARRDRGNSPLHF,TGCAGTGCTAGAAGGGACAGGGGCAATTCACCCCTCCACTTT,TRBV20-1,TRBJ1-6,.,TRBD1
CASVGGDVVNEQFF,TGCGCCAGCGTGGGGGGGGACGTGGTGAATGAGCAGTTCTTC,TRBV5-1,TRBJ2-1,.,TRBD2
CAWSLTGGKNIQYF,TGTGCCTGGAGTCTTACAGGGGGCAAAAACATTCAGTACTTC,TRBV30,TRBJ2-4,many,TRBD1
CASSVTDTQYF,TGTGCCAGCAGTGTCACAGATACGCAGTATTTT,TRBV12-3/TRBV12-4,TRBJ2-3,many,.
CASSSSGGNQPQHF,TGTGCCAGCAGCTCCAGCGGGGGGAACCAGCCCCAGCATTTT,TRBV7-9,TRBJ1-5,few,.
CASKESPGTYEQYF,TGCGCCAGCAAAGAAAGCCCCGGTACCTACGAGCAGTACTTC,TRBV10-2,TRBJ2-7,few,.
CASRQGPLDSEQYF,TGTGCCAGCAGACAGGGACCTCTCGACAGCGAGCAGTACTTC,TRBV7-2,TRBJ2-7,.,.
CATSRDLLAGAKTQYF,TGTGCCACCAGCAGAGATCTACTAGCGGGGGCGAAGACCCAGTACTTC,TRBV15,TRBJ2-5,few,TRBD2
CASSFHTMNTEAFF,TGTGCCAGCAGCTTTCACACCATGAACACTGAAGCTTTCTTT,TRBV7-2,TRBJ1-1,few,.
CASSYSMYSLYGYTF,TGTGCCAGCAGTTACTCGATGTACAGTCTCTATGGCTACACCTTC,TRBV6-5,TRBJ1-2,.,.
CASSITAGGVQPQHF,TGTGCCAGTAGTATAACGGCAGGGGGAGTTCAGCCCCAGCATTTT,TRBV19,TRBJ1-5,.,TRBD1
CASSLPGLKQYF,TGTGCCAGCAGCCTTCCGGGTCTTAAGCAGTATTTT,TRBV6-5,TRBJ2-3,few,.
CASTQGAGVGDTQYF,TGCGCCAGCACCCAGGGAGCGGGGGTTGGTGATACGCAGTATTTT,TRBV5-1,TRBJ2-3,.,TRBD2
CASSEQPDEKLFF,TGTGCCAGCAGTGAACAGCCTGATGAAAAACTGTTTTTT,TRBV2,TRBJ1-4,.,.